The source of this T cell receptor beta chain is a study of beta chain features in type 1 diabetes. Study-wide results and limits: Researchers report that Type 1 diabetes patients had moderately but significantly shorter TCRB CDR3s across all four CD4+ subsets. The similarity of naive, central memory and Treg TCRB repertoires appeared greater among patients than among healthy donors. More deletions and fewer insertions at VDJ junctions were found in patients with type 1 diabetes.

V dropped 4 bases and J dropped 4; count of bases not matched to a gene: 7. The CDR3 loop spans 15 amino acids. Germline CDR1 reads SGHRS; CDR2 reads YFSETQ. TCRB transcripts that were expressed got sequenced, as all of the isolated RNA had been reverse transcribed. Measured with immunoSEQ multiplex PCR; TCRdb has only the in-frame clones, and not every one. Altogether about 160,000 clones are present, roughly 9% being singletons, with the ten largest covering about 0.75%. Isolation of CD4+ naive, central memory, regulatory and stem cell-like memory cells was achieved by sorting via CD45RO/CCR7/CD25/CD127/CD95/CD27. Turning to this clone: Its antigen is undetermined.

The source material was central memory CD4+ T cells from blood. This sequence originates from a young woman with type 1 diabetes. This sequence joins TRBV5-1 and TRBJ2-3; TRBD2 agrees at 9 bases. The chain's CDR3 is CASSLQGLAADTQYF. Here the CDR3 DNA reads TGCGCCAGCAGCCTTCAGGGACTAGCTGCAGATACGCAGTATTTT.